The 29 T cell receptor beta chains presented below share a single source sample, sequenced in a study of T cells in women clearing cervical HPV infection. Using immunoSEQ multiplex PCR, the repertoire was profiled, and TCRdb retains in-frame clones only, with some absent. This table holds more than 20,000 clones. Material for sequencing was blood buffy coat. These receptors came from a woman aged 18 to 75 with a cervical HPV16 infection that either progressed to CIN3+ or cleared (not recorded which).

With regard to this clone: The read terminates 3 residues ahead of where the CDR3 ends, so the germline J gene completes it. The chain employs TRBV20-1 and TRBJ2-1; TRBD2 aligns across 12 bases. V lost 1 base, J lost 8 bases, and 9 bases stayed unmatched. The CDR3 covers 16 residues. CDR1 is DFQATT and CDR2 is SNEGSKA in the germline V gene (reference sequence). Partial CDR3 DNA: TGCAGTGCTAGAGGTGCTACTAGCGGGGGGAGGGATGAG. Its protein is CSARGATSGGRDE. The entire CDR3 reads CSARGATSGGRDEQFF.

To note about this clone: Read sequence stops 3 residues before the CDR3 end, and the germline J gene provides the missing end. The chain employs TRBV6-1 and TRBJ2-5; 13 positions agree with TRBD2. This CDR3 has 16 amino acids. The V gene's germline CDR1 is MNHNS and CDR2 SASEGT. The V segment lost 5 bases and the J segment 0 bases; nucleotides outside the gene matches: 3. The CDR3 DNA, read in part, is TGTGCCAGCAGTAAAGGGACTAGCGGGAACCAAGAGACC. It translates to CASSKGTSGNQET. The full CDR3 sequence reads CASSKGTSGNQETQYF.

Comments on this clone: The missing CDR3 end, 3 residues past where the read stops, is filled in from the germline J gene. This rearrangement joins TRBV5-4 to TRBJ1-2, with 7 bases lining up with TRBD1. V dropped 2 bases and J dropped 4; count of bases not matched to a gene: 5. This CDR3 is built from 14 residues. CDR1 is SGHNT, CDR2 YYREEE, per germline (reference sequence). The covered CDR3 bases are TGTGCCAGCAGCTTTGCAGGGGGAGTCTATGGC. It is translated as CASSFAGGVYG. The full CDR3 sequence reads CASSFAGGVYGYTF.

On this clone itself: The junction and the germline gene differ at one end; a read error may be behind it. The missing CDR3 end, 3 residues past where the read stops, is filled in from the germline J gene. The rearrangement uses TRBV4-2 and TRBJ2-7; 8 bases match TRBD1. CDR3 length equals 17 residues. Germline CDR1 and CDR2: LGHNA and YNFKEQ. The CDR3 is CASSQDTRQGSGYEQYF. The CDR3 DNA, read in part, is TGCGCCAGCAGCCAAGATACCAGACAGGGGTCAGGGTACGAG.

Remarks on this clone: The CDR3 goes on 3 residues after the read ends, and that part is filled in from the germline J gene. The rearrangement joins TRBV6-9 to TRBJ1-2, with D possibly being TRBD1 (5 bases). The germline CDR1 and CDR2 sequences are MNHGY and SVAAGI. The CDR3 sequence is 21 residues long. The germline V and J ends were trimmed by 2 bases and 1 base, with 29 bases remaining between them. This chain's CDR3 is CASSYVLPGSSGVHLNYGYTF. Incomplete CDR3 DNA: TGTGCCAGCAGTTATGTCCTACCAGGGAGTTCCGGAGTCCACCTTAACTATGGC.

On this clone: The CDR3 is cut off 3 residues early in the read; its end comes from the germline J gene. The chain has TRBV7-3 and TRBJ2-3; unclear D gene. Germline assignment: CDR1 SGHTA and CDR2 FQGTGA. The CDR3 is made up of 15 amino acids. The V end lost 5 bases, the J end lost 1 base, and 13 bases lay between the germline ends. The CDR3 reads CASSPVGGRTDTQYF. Partial CDR3 DNA: TGTGCCAGCAGCCCGGTAGGTGGGCGCACAGATACG.

Of note for this clone: Read sequence stops 3 residues before the CDR3 end, and the germline J gene provides the missing end. This rearrangement joins TRBV29-1 to TRBJ1-2, with TRBD1 matching over 8 bases. CDR1 is SQVTM, CDR2 ANQGSEA, per germline. The CDR3 covers 12 residues. CDR3 protein: CSAQKDREGYTF. The DNA read from the CDR3 is TGCAGCGCCCAAAAGGACAGGGAGGGC.

As for this clone: Sequencing ends 3 residues short of the CDR3 end; the germline J gene provides the rest. The chain recombines TRBV30 with TRBJ2-1, with TRBD2 as a possible D gene (6 bases). The V end was cut by 8 bases, the J end by 2 bases, with 10 bases between. There are 12 residues in the CDR3. Looked up from germline, CDR1 is GTSNPN and CDR2 is SVGIG (reference sequence). The CDR3 region is CAGDSPYNEQFF. The sequenced CDR3 bases are TGTGCCGGGGACTCTCCCTACAATGAG.

In regard to this clone: The read halts 3 residues ahead of the CDR3 end, with the missing end drawn from the germline J gene. The gene calls are TRBV19 and TRBJ2-1; 8 nucleotides line up with TRBD2. The J segment lost 5 bases and the V segment lost 5 bases, leaving 8 bases of the junction unmatched. Germline V gene data show CDR1 as LNHDA and CDR2 as SQIVND (reference sequence). CDR3 length equals 15 residues. CDR3 DNA (partial): TGTGCCAGTAGTCGGTCTAGCGGGTCCCACAATGAG. Its translation: CASSRSSGSHNE. The entire CDR3 sequence reads CASSRSSGSHNEQFF.

A remark on this clone: The read terminates 3 residues before the CDR3 end, so the remaining end is supplied by the germline J gene. This chain connects TRBV20-1 to TRBJ2-1, with 13 positions matching TRBD2. Germline CDR1 and CDR2: DFQATT and SNEGSKA (reference sequence). The CDR3 is made up of 14 amino acids. Trimming cost V 7 bases and J 7 bases; bases outside gene matches: 7. The CDR3 spells CSGTSGGLGNEQFF. The sequenced part of the CDR3 DNA is TGCAGTGGGACTAGCGGGGGTCTCGGGAATGAG.

Note on this clone: The read finishes 3 residues shy of the CDR3 end, and the germline J gene is used to complete it. The chain recombines TRBV20-1 with TRBJ1-2, with D possibly TRBD1 on 5 matching bases. V lost 3 bases to trimming and J lost 4 bases, with 9 bases between them. The CDR3 has 12 amino acids. CDR1 is DFQATT, CDR2 SNEGSKA, per germline (reference sequence). Here the CDR3 reads CSARDTIYGYTF. The CDR3 bases that were read are TGCAGTGCTAGGGACACCATCTATGGC.

Remarks on this clone: The read falls 3 residues short of the CDR3 end, and the missing part is taken from the germline J gene. The chain couples TRBV5-5 to TRBJ1-6; D remains unclear. The CDR3 consists of 12 residues. Deletions cut 4 bases from V and 4 bases from J, with 3 bases between. Per germline, CDR1 SGHKS and CDR2 YYEKEE (reference sequence). Partial CDR3 DNA: TGTGCCAGCAGCCCATATAATTCACCC. It yields the protein CASSPYNSP. The full CDR3 sequence reads CASSPYNSPLHF.

As concerns this clone: The CDR3 end lies 3 residues beyond the end of the read and is filled in from the germline J gene. The V gene is TRBV19, the J gene TRBJ1-5, with TRBD1 identical over 8 bases. Per the germline V gene, CDR1 is LNHDA and CDR2 is SQIVND (reference sequence). The CDR3 has 15 amino acids. V shed 9 bases and J 3 bases; nucleotides not matched to a gene: 10. Incomplete CDR3 DNA: TGTGCCAGCAGTCAGGGGGCTCTGGACAATCAGCCC. It encodes CASSQGALDNQP. The whole CDR3 is CASSQGALDNQPQHF.

Turning to this clone: The sequence runs out 3 residues before the end of the CDR3; the remainder is reconstructed from the germline J gene. The chain couples TRBV5-4 to TRBJ2-5, with a weak D call TRBD1 (6 bases). Germline lookup yields CDR1 SGHNT and CDR2 YYREEE (reference sequence). The V end was cut by 2 bases, the J end by 2 bases, with 10 bases between. The CDR3 is made up of 14 amino acids. This CDR3 reads CASSLDRMQETQYF. The DNA read from the CDR3 is TGTGCCAGCAGCTTAGACAGGATGCAAGAGACC.

This clone shows up as medium-sized (0.01 to 0.1%) by frequency. The DNA ends 3 residues before the CDR3 does, and the rest of the CDR3 is filled in from the germline J gene. The J gene is TRBJ2-7, the V gene TRBV5-1; D is perhaps TRBD1 or TRBD2 (5 bases each). V was clipped by 7 bases and J by 2 bases, with 13 bases between them. Germline CDR1 and CDR2: SGHRS and YFSETQ. This CDR3 region has 13 residues. The CDR3 loop is CASSRGDTYEQYF. CDR3 bases read: TGCGCCAGCTCCCGAGGGGATACCTACGAG.

Points on this clone: The junction does not match germline at one end; this may be a read error. The CDR3 is cut off 3 residues early in the read; its end comes from the germline J gene. The V call is TRBV7-7, the J call TRBJ2-3; 8 nucleotides align to TRBD1. Germline V gene data show CDR1 as SSHAT and CDR2 as FNYEAQ (reference sequence). The CDR3 is made up of 18 amino acids. CDR3 sequence reads: CASSPHLGQGGPNQPQYF. Partial CDR3 DNA: TGTGCTAGCAGCCCCCACCTCGGACAGGGAGGTCCAAATCAGCCG.

About this clone itself: The read stops 3 residues short of the end of the CDR3; the missing end is completed from the germline J gene. The rearrangement uses TRBV6-1 and TRBJ2-2, with a weak D call TRBD1 (5 bases). The CDR3 runs 14 residues. V was trimmed by 2 bases and J by 5 bases, leaving 9 bases between them. Germline V gives CDR1 MNHNS, CDR2 SASEGT. This CDR3 reads CASSEPGRTGELFF. The CDR3 bases that were read are TGTGCCAGCAGTGAACCAGGGCGGACCGGGGAG.

In the case of this clone: The CDR3 end is not reached by the read, which stops 3 residues before it; the germline J gene fills it in. This sequence joins TRBV9 and TRBJ2-1; no firm D call. Germline assignment: CDR1 SGDLS and CDR2 YYNGEE. This CDR3 has 12 residues. Trimming pared 3 bases from V and 9 bases from J, leaving 10 bases between. CDR3 DNA, as far as it was read: TGTGCCAGCAGCGGGCTTGGCATTGAG. It specifies CASSGLGIE. In full, the CDR3 is CASSGLGIEQFF.

Concerning this clone itself: The read stops 3 residues short of the end of the CDR3; the missing end is completed from the germline J gene. The same CDR3 is also encoded by other DNA sequences in this sample. This chain joins TRBV7-9 and TRBJ1-3, with 7 bases identical to TRBD1. V lost 5 bases and J lost 0; bases outside the gene matches: 4. From germline, CDR1 is SEHNR and CDR2 FQNEAQ (reference sequence). The CDR3 length is 15 residues. CDR3 loop: CASSKTGVSGNTIYF. The CDR3 DNA, read in part, is TGTGCCAGCAGCAAAACAGGGGTCTCTGGAAACACC.

With respect to this clone: The DNA ends 3 residues before the CDR3 does, and the rest of the CDR3 is filled in from the germline J gene. The chain combines TRBV20-1 with TRBJ2-1, with 7 bases matching TRBD2. Per the germline V gene, CDR1 is DFQATT and CDR2 is SNEGSKA (reference sequence). V gave up 6 bases and J gave up 2 bases; unmatched junction bases: 1. CDR3 length: 12 residues. The CDR3 is CSAGTTYNEQFF. The DNA read from the CDR3 is TGCAGTGCGGGGACTACCTACAATGAG.

In regard to this clone: The read halts 3 residues ahead of the CDR3 end, with the missing end drawn from the germline J gene. The chain couples TRBV2 to TRBJ1-2, with TRBD1 as a possible D gene (5 bases). Trimming pared 7 bases from V and 0 bases from J, leaving 12 bases between. The CDR3 is 14 amino acids. Per germline, CDR1 SNHLY and CDR2 FYNNEI. This CDR3 is CASTLGLANYGYTF. The DNA read from the CDR3 is TGTGCCAGCACGTTGGGGCTAGCTAACTATGGC.

In the case of this clone: The read terminates 3 residues before the CDR3 end, so the remaining end is supplied by the germline J gene. The genes are TRBV2 and TRBJ2-2; D possibly uses TRBD1 or TRBD2 (5 bases each). This CDR3 has 17 amino acids. Germline CDR1 reads SNHLY; CDR2 reads FYNNEI. The DNA read from the CDR3 is TGTGCCAGCAGTGAACCCCGCGAGGGGTCCCGAGGAGAAAAG. Protein: CASSEPREGSRGEK. The whole CDR3 reads CASSEPREGSRGEKLFF.

In regard to this clone: The read halts 3 residues ahead of the CDR3 end, with the missing end drawn from the germline J gene. J is TRBJ2-3 and V is TRBV20-1, with TRBD2 matching over 8 bases. The CDR3 consists of 12 residues. Germline CDR1 DFQATT, CDR2 SNEGSKA (reference sequence). With V trimmed by 7 bases and J by 2 bases, 2 bases remained unmatched. The CDR3 here is CSVAGITDTQYF. The CDR3 DNA, read in part, is TGCAGTGTAGCGGGAATCACAGATACG.

Concerning this clone itself: The CDR3 end falls 3 residues outside the read, so it is completed with the germline J gene. The chain couples TRBV19 to TRBJ1-2; D call uncertain. Germline lookup yields CDR1 LNHDA and CDR2 SQIVND (reference sequence). CDR3 length equals 15 residues. CDR3 DNA, as far as it was read: TGTGCCAGTAGTGCGCTAGCTCCTCCCTTCTACGAC. It yields the protein CASSALAPPFYD. The whole CDR3 protein reads CASSALAPPFYDYTF.

About this clone itself: The sequenced fragment ends 3 residues before the CDR3 boundary, so the rest is inferred from the germline J gene. The rearrangement uses TRBV5-1 and TRBJ2-2; 11 bases fit TRBD1. Germline-derived CDR1 and CDR2 are SGHRS and YFSETQ. This CDR3 contains 17 residues. The V segment lost 0 bases and the J segment 4 bases; nucleotides outside the gene matches: 5. The covered CDR3 bases are TGCGCCAGCAGCTTGGTAGGACAGGGGGCGATCACCGGGGAG. Translating it yields CASSLVGQGAITGE. The whole CDR3 protein reads CASSLVGQGAITGELFF.

A note on this clone: The read gets to within 3 residues of the CDR3 end, and the germline J gene fills in the rest. The chain employs TRBV19 and TRBJ2-4, with a weak D call TRBD1 (5 bases). Trimming shortened V by 9 bases and J by 2 bases, and 20 bases separated the two germline ends. CDR1 is LNHDA and CDR2 is SQIVND in the germline V gene (reference sequence). The CDR3 loop spans 16 amino acids. The sequenced CDR3 bases are TGTGCCAGCACCAACGTGGACAAACTATCCAAAAACATT. Encoded protein: CASTNVDKLSKNI. The full CDR3 sequence reads CASTNVDKLSKNIQYF.

Remarks on this clone: The read stops 3 residues short of the end of the CDR3; the missing end is completed from the germline J gene. The V call is TRBV7-2, the J call TRBJ1-2; D perhaps matches TRBD1 (6 bases). The CDR3 contains 14 residues. The V end was cut by 5 bases, the J end by 6 bases, with 16 bases between. Germline CDR1 and CDR2: SGHTA and FQGNSA. The covered CDR3 bases are TGTGCCAGCAGCCCCCAGGGACAAACAGATGGC. Translated: CASSPQGQTDG. In full, the CDR3 reads CASSPQGQTDGYTF.

With respect to this clone: The CDR3 end falls 3 residues outside the read, so it is completed with the germline J gene. This chain connects TRBV29-1 to TRBJ1-5; maybe TRBD1 (6 bases). CDR3 length: 13 residues. Germline CDR1 SQVTM, CDR2 ANQGSEA. V was trimmed by 4 bases and J by 4 bases, leaving 11 bases between them. The CDR3 is CSVADSSNQPQHF. The CDR3 DNA, read in part, is TGCAGCGTTGCGGACAGCTCTAATCAGCCC.

Concerning this clone itself: The CDR3 end falls 3 residues outside the read, so it is completed with the germline J gene. The chain links TRBV5-4 to TRBJ2-7; perhaps TRBD2 as D (5 bases). The V gene lost 0 bases and the J gene lost 0 bases, with 10 bases spanning the gap. The germline gives CDR1 SGHNT, CDR2 YYREEE (reference sequence). CDR3 length equals 15 residues. The CDR3 sequence is CASSLEPGSSYEQYF. The covered CDR3 bases are TGTGCCAGCAGCTTGGAGCCGGGGAGCTCCTACGAG.